A selection of T cell receptor beta chains follows, all from one sample in a study of cytomegalovirus exposure and HLA in healthy donors. The repertoire was sequenced with immunoSEQ multiplex PCR; TCRdb's copy has only in-frame clones and lacks some. The table includes about 63,000 clones, 73% detected once. Sequenced material: PBMCs. All receptors derive from a man aged 50 to 60 in good health and CMV-seronegative. CDR3s include the opening cysteine and the closing phenylalanine or tryptophan. A D gene is named only where the DNA matches it firmly. The size field is filled for only some rows; it gives once, few, many or a size class.

V gene	D gene	J gene	clone size	CDR3 protein	CDR3 DNA
TRBV6-5	-	TRBJ2-7	-	CASSYSTGRDYEQYF	TGTGCCAGCAGTTACTCAACAGGGAGGGACTACGAGCAGTACTTC
TRBV5-4	-	TRBJ1-2	-	CASSLQLTGTRRLYTF	TGTGCCAGCAGCTTGCAGCTGACCGGGACACGCCGCCTCTACACCTTC
TRBV9	-	TRBJ2-2	-	CASSVNSGELFF	TGTGCCAGCAGCGTGAACTCCGGGGAGCTGTTTTTT
TRBV7-9	-	TRBJ1-4	-	CASSPGVLPNEKLFF	TGTGCCAGCAGCCCCGGGGTCTTGCCTAATGAAAAACTGTTTTTT
TRBV9	TRBD2	TRBJ2-3	few	CASSDPGRADTQYF	TGTGCCAGCAGCGATCCAGGGAGGGCAGATACGCAGTATTTT
TRBV5-1	TRBD1	TRBJ1-2	-	CASHNLDREYGYTF	TGCGCCAGCCACAATTTAGACAGGGAGTATGGCTACACCTTC
TRBV30	TRBD2	TRBJ2-5	-	CAWSWGRAETQYF	TGTGCCTGGAGCTGGGGGAGGGCTGAGACCCAGTACTTC
TRBV11-2	-	TRBJ2-6	-	CASSFNSGANVLTF	TGTGCCAGCAGCTTCAACTCTGGGGCCAACGTCCTGACTTTC
TRBV27	-	TRBJ1-1	-	CASSLRRVNTEAFF	TGTGCCAGCAGTTTACGCAGGGTGAACACTGAAGCTTTCTTT
TRBV10-1	-	TRBJ2-3	-	CASSVETSTDTQYF	TGCGCCAGCAGTGTGGAGACCAGCACAGATACGCAGTATTTT
TRBV14	-	TRBJ1-2	-	CASSLSGAGRYGYTF	TGTGCCAGCAGCCTATCGGGAGCAGGCCGGTATGGCTACACCTTC
TRBV18	TRBD1	TRBJ1-4	once	CASSPRARQGDEKLFF	TGTGCCAGCTCACCACGGGCCAGGCAGGGGGATGAAAAACTGTTTTTT
TRBV5-4	TRBD2	TRBJ2-7	few	CASSLGLAGEGQYF	TGTGCCAGCAGCCTGGGACTAGCGGGGGAAGGGCAGTACTTC
TRBV9	-	TRBJ2-1	-	CASSVQGQGYNEQFF	TGTGCCAGCAGCGTGCAGGGGCAGGGATACAATGAGCAGTTCTTC
TRBV29-1	TRBD2	TRBJ2-2	-	CSVIAGGRTGELFF	TGCAGCGTTATAGCGGGGGGGCGGACCGGGGAGCTGTTTTTT
TRBV7-6	TRBD1	TRBJ1-2	-	CASSLRQGDGYTF	TGTGCCAGCAGTCTACGACAGGGCGATGGCTACACCTTC